The sample holds many counts of the clone carrying this T cell receptor (beta chain). Its antigen is unknown. RNA was extracted from bulk tissue without any cell sorting. The sample originates from a study of tumor and adjacent non-tumor tissue in lung cancer. The study's findings and limits: Shorter survival was associated with higher TCR diversity in tumors.

Three rounds of nested PCR, following a modified ARM-PCR protocol, produced the TCRbeta library. TCRdb itself ran the multiplex PCR reads through MiXCR, one entry per CDR3 protein. Of fewer than 150,000 distinct CDR3 sequences in the sample, around 60% were seen once. The source of this sequence is a man in his sixties with small cell lung cancer. Sequences were obtained from lung tumor tissue.

The CDR3 loop reads CSITSSTDTQYF. In nucleotides, the CDR3 is TGCAGCATTACTAGCAGCACAGATACGCAGTATTTT. The V and J genes are TRBV29-1 and TRBJ2-3; tentatively, D is TRBD2 (6 bases). Germline V gene sequence: CDR1 SQVTM, CDR2 ANQGSEA. CDR3 size: 12 residues. The V and J ends lost 8 bases and 0 bases respectively, with 9 bases between them.